Listed here are 8 T cell receptor beta chains from one sample, sequenced in a study of blood T cell repertoires in COVID-19. TCRdb's copy holds only in-frame clones and misses some; the assay was immunoSEQ multiplex PCR. Of roughly 300,000 clones in the sample, approximately 88% were seen once. Sequenced: peripheral blood. The receptor set was obtained from a man between 18 and 29 years old who had recovered from COVID-19.

This chain connects TRBV5-4 to TRBJ1-3; D is undetermined. CDR1 and CDR2 from the germline V gene are SGHNT and YYREEE (reference sequence). Trimming pared 0 bases from V and 0 bases from J, leaving 7 bases between. There are 15 residues in the CDR3. CDR3 coding DNA: TGTGCCAGCAGCTTGGGTTACGGCTCTGGAAACACCATATATTTT. This gives the protein CASSLGYGSGNTIYF.

This chain uses TRBV2 with TRBJ2-7; possible D gene TRBD2, 5 bases. CDR1 SNHLY and CDR2 FYNNEI come from the germline V gene. V was pared by 3 bases and J by 1 base, with 7 bases between. The CDR3 sequence is 13 residues long. The CDR3 protein is CASSDRGSYEQYF. The CDR3 DNA reads TGTGCCAGCAGTGATAGAGGGTCCTACGAGCAGTACTTC.

A single count supports this clone. J is TRBJ2-5 and V is TRBV6-2 or TRBV6-3, with D maybe TRBD1 (6 bases). Germline loops: CDR1 MNHEY, CDR2 SVGEGT. The V gene lost 5 bases and the J gene lost 2 bases, with 6 bases spanning the gap. The CDR3 extends over 12 amino acids. The CDR3 loop reads CASSDRQETQYF. For the CDR3, the DNA is TGTGCCAGCAGTGACAGGCAAGAGACCCAGTACTTC.

This clone has just one count. The chain couples TRBV4-1 to TRBJ2-3; 7 bases align to TRBD1. V was clipped by 0 bases and J by 4 bases; unmatched bases: 7. The CDR3 runs to 16 residues. Germline CDR1 is MGHRA and CDR2 is YSYEKL. CDR3 loop: CASSQEHRGVPDTQYF. Here the CDR3 DNA reads TGCGCCAGCAGCCAAGAACACAGGGGAGTTCCAGATACGCAGTATTTT.

The chain couples TRBV19 to TRBJ2-1; possibly TRBD1 for D (6 bases). In germline, CDR1 is LNHDA, CDR2 SQIVND (reference sequence). The V end was cut by 7 bases, the J end by 8 bases, with 21 bases between. The length of the CDR3 is 15 residues. The CDR3 DNA reads TGTGCCAGTAAAATGACAGGTACTGCCTTCGATGAGCAGTTCTTC. It yields the protein CASKMTGTAFDEQFF.

The genes are TRBV10-2 and TRBJ2-1; 9 bases are shared with TRBD1. The V and J ends lost 6 bases and 3 bases, in that order; junction bases with no gene match: 6. Germline V gene lookup returns CDR1 WSHSY and CDR2 SAAADI. CDR3 size: 15 residues. CDR3 nucleotides: TGCGCCAGCAGAGCGGACAGGGGAGGCTACAATGAGCAGTTCTTC. Amino acids: CASRADRGGYNEQFF.

As regards this clone: Other DNA variants within this sample encode the same CDR3. The chain is built from TRBV5-1 and TRBJ1-1; weak D call: TRBD1 (6 bases). Per germline, CDR1 SGHRS and CDR2 YFSETQ. V lost 3 bases and J lost 2, with 11 bases in between. The CDR3 has 14 residues. The CDR3 coding sequence is TGCGCCAGCAGCTCCACGGGGGGCAACACTGAAGCTTTCTTT. Protein: CASSSTGGNTEAFF.

This clone has just a few counts. The chain links TRBV24-1 to TRBJ2-2; perhaps TRBD2 as D (5 bases). The CDR3 extends over 13 amino acids. CDR1 and CDR2 (germline): KGHDR, SFDVKD. Trimming shortened V by 5 bases and J by 7 bases, and 10 bases separated the two germline ends. As DNA, the CDR3 is TGTGCCACCAGTGGTCAGGCGGGCGGGGAGCTGTTTTTT. It translates to CATSGQAGGELFF.